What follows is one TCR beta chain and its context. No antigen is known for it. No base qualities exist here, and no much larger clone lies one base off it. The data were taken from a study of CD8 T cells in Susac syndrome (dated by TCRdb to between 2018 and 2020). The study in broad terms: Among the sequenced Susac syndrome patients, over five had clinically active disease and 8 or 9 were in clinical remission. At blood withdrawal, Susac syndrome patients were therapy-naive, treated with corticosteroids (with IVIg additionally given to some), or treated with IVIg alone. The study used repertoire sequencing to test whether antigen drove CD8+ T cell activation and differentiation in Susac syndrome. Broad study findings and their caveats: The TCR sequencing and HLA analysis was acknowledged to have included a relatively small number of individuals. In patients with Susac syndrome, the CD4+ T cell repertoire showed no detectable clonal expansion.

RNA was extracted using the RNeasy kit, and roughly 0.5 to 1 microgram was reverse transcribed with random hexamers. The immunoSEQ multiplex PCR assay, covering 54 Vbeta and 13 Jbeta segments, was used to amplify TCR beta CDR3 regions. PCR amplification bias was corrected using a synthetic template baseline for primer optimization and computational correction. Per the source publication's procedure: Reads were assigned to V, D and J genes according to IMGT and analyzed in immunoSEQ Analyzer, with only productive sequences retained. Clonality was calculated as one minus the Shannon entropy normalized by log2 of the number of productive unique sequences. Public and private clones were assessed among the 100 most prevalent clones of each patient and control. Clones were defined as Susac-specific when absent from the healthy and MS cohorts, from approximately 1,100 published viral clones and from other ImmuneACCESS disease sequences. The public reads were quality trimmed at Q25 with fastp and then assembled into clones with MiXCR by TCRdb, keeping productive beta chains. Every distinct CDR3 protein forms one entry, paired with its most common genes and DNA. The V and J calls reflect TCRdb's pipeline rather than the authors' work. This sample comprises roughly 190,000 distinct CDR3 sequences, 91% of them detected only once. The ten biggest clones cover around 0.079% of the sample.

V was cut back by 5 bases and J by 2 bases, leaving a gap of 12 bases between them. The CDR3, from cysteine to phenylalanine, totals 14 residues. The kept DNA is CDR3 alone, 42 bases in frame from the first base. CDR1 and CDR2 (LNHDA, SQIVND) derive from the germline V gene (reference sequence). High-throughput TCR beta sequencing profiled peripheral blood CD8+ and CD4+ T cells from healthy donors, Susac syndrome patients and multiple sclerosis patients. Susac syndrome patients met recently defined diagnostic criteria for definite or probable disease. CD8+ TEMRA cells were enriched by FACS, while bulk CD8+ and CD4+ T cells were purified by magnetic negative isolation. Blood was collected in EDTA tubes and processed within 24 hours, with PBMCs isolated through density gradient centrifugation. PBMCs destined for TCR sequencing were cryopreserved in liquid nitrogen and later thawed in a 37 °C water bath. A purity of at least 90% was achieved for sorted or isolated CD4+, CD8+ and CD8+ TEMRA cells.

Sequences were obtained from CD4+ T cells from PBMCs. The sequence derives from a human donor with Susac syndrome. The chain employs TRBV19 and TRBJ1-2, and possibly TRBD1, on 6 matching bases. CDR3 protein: CASSAPDRNYGYTF. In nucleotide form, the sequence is TGTGCCAGTAGTGCCCCCGACAGGAACTATGGCTACACCTTC.